The subject of this entry is one T cell receptor (beta chain). Antigen specificity is unknown. When sampled, the donors appeared nominally healthy, though they likely had unrecorded immune exposures. PCR was performed using 60 Vbeta and 13 Jbeta primers. Method: immunoSEQ multiplex PCR; TCRdb's copy keeps in-frame clones and lacks some. The repertoire holds 150,000 to 200,000 clones, with 55% to 65% as singletons. This entry comes from a study of cytomegalovirus exposure and HLA in healthy donors. Study-wide points: A later analysis reportedly identified an Asian-associated ancestry cluster as carrying fewer N-insertions than the 666-donor mean. Most of the TCR beta V segments (in an earlier analysis) were productive either about 87% or about 30% of the time. Cytomegalovirus-associated TCR beta chains were listed, numbering around 150.

CDR1 is LNHDA and CDR2 is SQIVND in the germline V gene (reference sequence). J was trimmed by 3 bases and V by 6 bases; bases with no gene match: 9. The CDR3 spans 16 residues. V is TRBV19 and J is TRBJ2-3; 10 bases are a match to TRBD2. The sequence was obtained from a man aged 35 to 55 in good health and CMV-seronegative. Sequencing was done on a sample of PBMCs. The chain's CDR3 is CASSPLAGVPTDTQYF. In DNA, the CDR3 is TGTGCCAGTAGCCCCCTAGCGGGAGTACCAACAGATACGCAGTATTTT.